The rows below give T cell receptor beta chains drawn from one sample of a study of blood T cell repertoires in COVID-19. TCRdb's copy holds only in-frame clones and misses some; the assay was immunoSEQ multiplex PCR. The repertoire includes around 310,000 clones, around 90% of them detected once, and about 7% sits in the top ten. The source material was peripheral blood. The source is a woman aged 25 to 45 with COVID-19, enrolled during active disease. CDR3s include the opening cysteine and the closing phenylalanine or tryptophan. The D gene is left open where the match is weak. Where a row states a size, it is once, few, many or the class of an expanded clone; other rows omit it.

TRBV11-2	TRBJ1-2	-	once	TGTGCCAGCAGCTTAGATCACTTGGGGGGTGGCTACACCTTC	CASSLDHLGGGYTF
TRBV5-1	TRBJ1-6	-	-	TGCGCCAGCAGCTTGGGGACAGAACAGAATTCACCCCTCCACTTT	CASSLGTEQNSPLHF
TRBV30	TRBJ1-1	TRBD1	-	TGTGCCTGGAGTAGTCAGGGGGCCGACGAAGCTTTCTTT	CAWSSQGADEAFF
TRBV6-2/TRBV6-3	TRBJ2-2	-	-	TGTGCCAGCAGTTACTCGATATCTAGCCTGAACACCGGGGAGCTGTTTTTT	CASSYSISSLNTGELFF
TRBV2	TRBJ2-7	-	-	TGTGCCAGCAGCTCAACGCAGGGGCAATACGAGCAGTACTTC	CASSSTQGQYEQYF
TRBV25-1	TRBJ1-6	-	once	TGTGCCAGCAGTGAACCCCCGGGGAGCTCCTATAATTCACCCCTCCACTTT	CASSEPPGSSYNSPLHF
TRBV10-3	TRBJ2-7	TRBD1	-	TGTGCCATCAGTGGCTTGCGGGGACAGGTAGACGAGCAGTACTTC	CAISGLRGQVDEQYF
TRBV18	TRBJ2-1	TRBD2	-	TGTGCCAGCTCACCAGTGACTAGCGGGGGGAATGAGCAGTTCTTC	CASSPVTSGGNEQFF
TRBV24-1	TRBJ1-3	-	-	TGTGCCACCAGTGATTGGTCAGACACCATATATTTT	CATSDWSDTIYF
TRBV4-3	TRBJ1-6	TRBD1	-	TGCGCCAGCAGCCACCTCAGGGGGCGCCGGTATTCACCCCTCCACTTT	CASSHLRGRRYSPLHF
TRBV28	TRBJ1-6	-	-	TGTGCCAGCAGATTACAGACGGAGAATTCACCCCTCCACTTT	CASRLQTENSPLHF
TRBV18	TRBJ1-6	TRBD1	-	TGTGCCAGCTCACCCCAGGGGGAAGGATCACCCCTCCACTTT	CASSPQGEGSPLHF
TRBV5-1	TRBJ2-5	TRBD2	-	TGCGCCAGCAGCTTAGCGGGACGAGAGACCCAGTACTTC	CASSLAGRETQYF
TRBV5-4	TRBJ2-3	TRBD2	-	TGTGCCAGCAGCGTAATTAGCGGGACGGCAGATACGCAGTATTTT	CASSVISGTADTQYF
TRBV28	TRBJ1-4	-	-	TGTGCCAGCAGTTTAATGGGGCAGGATAATGAAAAACTGTTTTTT	CASSLMGQDNEKLFF
TRBV4-3	TRBJ1-3	-	-	TGCGCCAGCAGCCAAGAGGGCCCAGGGCGGGGAAACACCATATATTTT	CASSQEGPGRGNTIYF
TRBV5-1	TRBJ2-7	-	-	TGCGCCAGCAGCTTGGAAGGGGGAACCCCCTCCTACGAGCAGTACTTC	CASSLEGGTPSYEQYF
TRBV6-1	TRBJ2-2	-	-	TGTGCCAGCAGTGAGGGTTGGGGCTCCGGGGAGCTGTTTTTT	CASSEGWGSGELFF
TRBV18	TRBJ1-5	-	-	TGTGCCAGCTCACCCCAGGTCCTAAGGCCCCAGCATTTT	CASSPQVLRPQHF
TRBV28	TRBJ1-2	TRBD1	-	TGTGCCAGCTTCGTCTCAGGGGGCGGTGGCTACACCTTC	CASFVSGGGGYTF
TRBV9	TRBJ1-6	-	few	TGTGCCAGCAGCGTAAACGCCGGCTCCTATAATTCACCCCTCCACTTT	CASSVNAGSYNSPLHF
TRBV19	TRBJ2-3	TRBD1	-	TGTGCCAGTCGGGGACAGGCCACAGATACGCAGTATTTT	CASRGQATDTQYF
TRBV4-2	TRBJ2-2	TRBD2	few	TGTGCCAGCAGACTAGCGTACACCGGGGAGCTGTTTTTT	CASRLAYTGELFF
TRBV19	TRBJ2-1	TRBD2	once	TGTGCCAGTAGTATTCCACTAGCGGGGAGCTCCTACAATGAGCAGTTCTTC	CASSIPLAGSSYNEQFF
TRBV7-9	TRBJ1-1	TRBD1	many	TGTGCCAGCAGCTTAAAGGGACAGAAGAACACTGAAGCTTTCTTT	CASSLKGQKNTEAFF
TRBV6-5	TRBJ1-2	-	-	TGTGCCAGCAGTTCTCCAGGTGGCTACACCTTC	CASSSPGGYTF
TRBV29-1	TRBJ2-7	TRBD2	-	TGCAGCGTTGGTGAGCGGGAGTTGTTAGAGCAGTACTTC	CSVGERELLEQYF
TRBV7-8	TRBJ2-3	-	-	TGTGCCAGCAGCTTAGCGCGCCTAAAAACAGATACGCAGTATTTT	CASSLARLKTDTQYF
TRBV19	TRBJ2-2	-	-	TGTGCCAGTAGTATTTCAGGGGTTGCCGGGGAGCTGTTTTTT	CASSISGVAGELFF
TRBV5-1	TRBJ2-3	TRBD1	-	TGCGCCAGCAGTTCTCTACCTTCACAGGGGTCAGATACGCAGTATTTT	CASSSLPSQGSDTQYF
TRBV5-6	TRBJ2-7	-	-	TGTGCCAGCAGCCAGGGTATCCCCTACGAGCAGTACTTC	CASSQGIPYEQYF
TRBV4-1	TRBJ2-1	TRBD1	-	TGCGCCAGCAGCCTCGGACAGGGGGCTAACAATGAGCAGTTCTTC	CASSLGQGANNEQFF
TRBV28	TRBJ2-7	-	-	TGTGCCAGCAGTTCACAGCAAACACTCTCCTACGAGCAGTACTTC	CASSSQQTLSYEQYF
TRBV19	TRBJ2-7	-	-	TGTGCCAGTAGTGCAACGGCCGGGACACCGAGCTCCTACGAGCAGTACTTC	CASSATAGTPSSYEQYF
TRBV28	TRBJ1-4	TRBD1	-	TGTGCCAGCAGTCGACAGGGGGTTGAAAAACTGTTTTTT	CASSRQGVEKLFF
TRBV7-2	TRBJ2-7	TRBD2	-	TGTGCCAGCAGCTTAGGTGGCGGGAGGGCCTCCTACGAGCAGTACTTC	CASSLGGGRASYEQYF
TRBV2	TRBJ2-3	TRBD1	-	TGTGCCAGCAGAGGACAGGGGGTAGATACGCAGTATTTT	CASRGQGVDTQYF
TRBV3-1/TRBV3-2	TRBJ1-4	-	-	TGTGCCAGCAGCCAAGACAAGGAGGGGCTGTTTTTT	CASSQDKEGLFF
TRBV30	TRBJ2-2	-	-	TGTGCCTGGGAATATCCCGGGGAGCTGTTTTTT	CAWEYPGELFF
TRBV7-9	TRBJ2-3	-	-	TGTGCCAGCAGCCCATCCCCCCTACTAGGCATCACTAGCACAGATACGCAGTATTTT	CASSPSPLLGITSTDTQYF
TRBV5-4	TRBJ1-2	TRBD1	once	TGTGCCAGCAGCTTGGTTAGGCAGGGGGCCTCGAGCTACACCTTC	CASSLVRQGASSYTF
TRBV27	TRBJ2-2	-	-	TGTGCCAGCAGTTTTGGGACTTTAGGTAACGGGGAGCTGTTTTTT	CASSFGTLGNGELFF
TRBV2	TRBJ2-7	TRBD2	-	TGTGCCAGCAGCAGGACTAGCGGCTCCTACGAGCAGTACTTC	CASSRTSGSYEQYF
TRBV28	TRBJ2-2	TRBD2	-	TGTGCCAGCAGTCTTTCCTGGGGACTAACACTGTTTACCGGGGAGCTGTTTTTT	CASSLSWGLTLFTGELFF
TRBV18	TRBJ1-1	TRBD1	-	TGTGCCAGCTCAGAAGAAACAGGGGACACTGAAGCTTTCTTT	CASSEETGDTEAFF